This TCR beta chain was recovered during a study of blood T cell repertoires in COVID-19. Study details: The United States, Italy and Spain were the sources of the acute and convalescent COVID-19 samples. PBMCs, B-cell-depleted T cells, or T cells were the source of the cDNA or gDNA that made up the material.

From germline, CDR1 is WNHNN and CDR2 SYGVQD (reference sequence). The CDR3 covers 18 residues. Deletions cut 2 bases from V and 0 bases from J, with 16 bases between. Original processing methods: Amplifying reference gene primers gave estimates of nucleated cell counts. The protocol was immunoSEQ multiplex PCR, while the TCRdb copy is restricted to in-frame clones and leaves out a portion. The V and J calls and clone size are taken from that table; D and trimming were inferred from the DNA. The sample has about 150,000 clones; 85% to 90% are singletons. The clonotype originates from a woman aged 40 to 50 with acute or convalescent COVID-19. The specimen was peripheral blood. The chain employs TRBV10-1 and TRBJ2-2; TRBD1 might be the D (6 bases). CDR3 amino acids: CASSERLFGTTNTGELFF. The CDR3 nucleotides read TGCGCCAGCAGTGAGAGGTTGTTCGGGACAACGAACACCGGGGAGCTGTTTTTT.